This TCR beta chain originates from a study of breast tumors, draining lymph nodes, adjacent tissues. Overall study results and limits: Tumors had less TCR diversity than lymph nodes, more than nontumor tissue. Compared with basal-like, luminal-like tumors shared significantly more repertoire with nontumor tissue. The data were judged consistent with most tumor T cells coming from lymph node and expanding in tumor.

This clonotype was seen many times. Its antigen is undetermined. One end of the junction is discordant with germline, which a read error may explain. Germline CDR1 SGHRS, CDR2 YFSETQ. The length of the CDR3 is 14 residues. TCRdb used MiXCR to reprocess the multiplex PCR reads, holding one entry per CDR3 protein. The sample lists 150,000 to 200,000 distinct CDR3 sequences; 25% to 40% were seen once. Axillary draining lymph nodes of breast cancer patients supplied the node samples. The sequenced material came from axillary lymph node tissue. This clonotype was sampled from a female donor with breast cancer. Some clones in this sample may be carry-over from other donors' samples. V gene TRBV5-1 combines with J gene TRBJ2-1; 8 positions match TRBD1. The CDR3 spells CVSSRQGSHNEQFF. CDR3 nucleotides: TGCGTCAGCAGCCGACAGGGGTCTCACAATGAGCAGTTCTTC.